This T cell receptor beta chain was recorded in a study of OX40 agonist ivuxolimab in advanced cancers. Profiling relied on immunoSEQ multiplex PCR, and the TCRdb table lists in-frame clones only, not all of them. Here the sample spans about 18,000 clones, about 67% being singletons. Germline V gives CDR1 MNHNY, CDR2 SVGAGI (reference sequence). Trimming took 6 bases from V and 2 from J, leaving 13 bases between them. The CDR3 consists of 14 residues. This rearrangement joins TRBV6-6 to TRBJ1-2; perhaps TRBD1 as D (6 bases). Sequencing used CD4+ or CD8+ T cells sorted from blood, obtained in a trial of the OX40 agonist ivuxolimab. The clonotype originates from an adult with an advanced solid tumor such as melanoma, head and neck, liver or kidney cancer. The CDR3 DNA reads as TGTGCCAGCAGCCCGGGGGCGGGGAACTATGGCTACACCTTC. This translates into CASSPGAGNYGYTF.